The 24 T cell receptor beta chains in this list originate from one sample, sequenced in a study of cytotoxic CD8 clonotypes in ibrutinib-treated CLL. Produced via immunoSEQ multiplex PCR; TCRdb's table is partial and in-frame only. The repertoire holds some 84,000 clones, with 86% as singletons. Specimen: PBMCs, collected before ibrutinib treatment. Receptors were obtained from a human donor with chronic lymphocytic leukemia.

In DNA form, the CDR3 reads TGTGCCAGCTCACCACGCGTTTATACTAGCGGGTTTGGTTCCTACAATGAGCAGTTCTTC. Translation: CASSPRVYTSGFGSYNEQFF. The chain employs TRBV18 and TRBJ2-1; TRBD2 aligns across 9 bases. The germline gives CDR1 KGHSH, CDR2 LQKENI. The CDR3 has 20 residues. Losses at the gene ends were 1 base for V and 1 base for J; bases not matched to a gene: 14.

The chain couples TRBV7-6 to TRBJ1-2, with TRBD1 as a possible D gene (5 bases). V lost 5 bases and J 6 bases, leaving 13 bases between the germline ends. Germline CDR1 is SGHVS and CDR2 is FNYEAQ. The CDR3 is 13 amino acids. Here the CDR3 reads CASSPPGTDGYTF. CDR3 in DNA: TGTGCCAGCAGCCCCCCCGGGACGGATGGCTACACCTTC.

Here the CDR3 DNA reads TGTGCCAGCAGCTTATTTTCGAACGGCGGGAGGGAGCAGTTCTTC. Its protein is CASSLFSNGGREQFF. This chain links TRBV11-3 with TRBJ2-1, with 8 bases matching TRBD2. CDR1 and CDR2 from the germline V gene are SGHNT and YENEEA. After removal of 2 bases from V and 10 bases from J, the junction contained 10 bases not matched to a gene. This CDR3 is built from 15 residues.

This sequence joins TRBV14 and TRBJ1-1; D gene ambiguous. This CDR3 spans 15 amino acids. V lost 5 bases and J lost 6, with 19 bases in between. The germline V gene has CDR1 SGHDN and CDR2 FVKESK. CDR3 sequence (DNA): TGTGCCAGCAGCGATAACTACGGTCCTGGCGCTGAAGCTTTCTTT. Translated: CASSDNYGPGAEAFF.

The chain carries TRBV19 and TRBJ1-2; no clear D. This CDR3 has 14 residues. V lost 4 bases and J lost 5, with 14 bases in between. CDR1 is LNHDA, CDR2 SQIVND, per germline (reference sequence). CDR3 nucleotides: TGTGCCAGTAGTAGTTCCGATAGAATATATGGCTACACCTTC. Protein sequence: CASSSSDRIYGYTF.

This clone has only one observation. This chain joins TRBV10-3 and TRBJ2-7, with 9 bases that match TRBD1. The CDR3 length is 16 residues. CDR1 is ENHRY and CDR2 is SYGVKD in the germline V gene. Trimming removed 2 bases from V and 0 bases from J; junction bases left unmatched: 5. In nucleotides, the CDR3 is TGTGCCATCAGTGAGCCCGGGACAGGGAGCTCCTACGAGCAGTACTTC. This encodes CAISEPGTGSSYEQYF.

The V call is TRBV9, the J call TRBJ2-4; 9 positions agree with TRBD1. This CDR3 is 16 amino acids long. Germline V CDR1 and CDR2: SGDLS, YYNGEE. Unmatched junction bases numbered 4, after V lost 0 bases and J lost 3 bases. The CDR3 sequence is CASSVGTGVGKNIQYF. The CDR3 DNA reads as TGTGCCAGCAGCGTAGGGACAGGGGTCGGCAAAAACATTCAGTACTTC.

The J gene is TRBJ2-7, the V gene TRBV5-4, with 12 positions matching TRBD2. The CDR3 is 14 amino acids. CDR1 and CDR2 (germline): SGHNT, YYREEE (reference sequence). After removal of 3 bases from V and 8 bases from J, the junction contained 6 bases not matched to a gene. The DNA for the CDR3 is TGTGCCAGCAGCTCCGGACTAGCGGGAAGGAAGCAGTACTTC. The encoded protein is CASSSGLAGRKQYF.

V gene TRBV14 combines with J gene TRBJ1-3; D gene ambiguous. Trimming removed 2 bases from V and 3 bases from J, with 5 bases in between. Germline CDR1 SGHDN, CDR2 FVKESK. The length of the CDR3 is 13 residues. The CDR3 DNA reads TGTGCCAGCAGCCAACCGGGTGGAAACACCATATATTTT. It encodes CASSQPGGNTIYF.

This clone has only one observation. The chain couples TRBV10-3 to TRBJ1-1; D perhaps matches TRBD1 (6 bases). Germline V gene sequence: CDR1 ENHRY, CDR2 SYGVKD. V was shortened by 7 bases and J by 1 base, with 10 bases between the two germline ends. The CDR3 has 13 residues. CDR3: CAIKATGNTEAFF. The CDR3 bases are TGTGCCATCAAGGCGACAGGGAACACTGAAGCTTTCTTT.

This clone is a singleton in its sample. The J gene is TRBJ1-1, the V gene TRBV5-1; D uncertain. V was clipped by 0 bases and J by 0 bases, with 15 bases between them. The CDR3 is 17 residues long. The V gene's germline CDR1 is SGHRS and CDR2 YFSETQ. The CDR3 is CASSLAGAGAVNTEAFF. In nucleotides, the CDR3 is TGCGCCAGCAGCTTGGCCGGCGCAGGTGCCGTGAACACTGAAGCTTTCTTT.

This clone was detected once. V and J are TRBV19 and TRBJ2-3, with 8 bases aligning to TRBD2. The germline V gene has CDR1 LNHDA and CDR2 SQIVND (reference sequence). V dropped 6 bases and J dropped 3; count of bases not matched to a gene: 11. The length of the CDR3 is 16 residues. The CDR3 coding sequence is TGTGCCAGTAGCTATTCCCCGGGACTAGGGACAGATACGCAGTATTTT. It codes for CASSYSPGLGTDTQYF. Variable domain in full (rest from reference TRBV19 and TRBJ2-3): DGGITQSPKYLFRKEGQNVTLSCEQNLNHDAMYWYRQDPGQGLRLIYYSQIVNDFQKGDIAEGYSVSREKKESFPLTVTSAQKNPTAFYLCASSYSPGLGTDTQYFGPGTRLTVL.

In its sample, this clone was seen a few times. V usage is TRBV30 and J usage is TRBJ2-6; D is tentatively TRBD1 or TRBD2 (6 bases each). Germline CDR1 GTSNPN, CDR2 SVGIG (reference sequence). This CDR3 has 15 amino acids. V lost 3 bases to trimming and J lost 2 bases, with 11 bases between them. The DNA for the CDR3 is TGTGCCTGGAGAGGGGGGTTAGCTGGGGCCAACGTCCTGACTTTC. Its translation is CAWRGGLAGANVLTF.

The rearrangement uses TRBV27 and TRBJ2-7; TRBD2 aligns across 8 bases. The length of the CDR3 is 15 residues. V was clipped by 8 bases and J by 4 bases; unmatched bases: 13. Germline loops: CDR1 MNHEY, CDR2 SMNVEV (reference sequence). The CDR3 sequence is CASRSNSGSLYEQYF. The CDR3 DNA reads TGTGCCAGCCGCTCGAACAGCGGGAGCTTATACGAGCAGTACTTC.

The chain combines TRBV5-1 with TRBJ1-4; 7 bases line up with TRBD1. This CDR3 is built from 16 residues. The germline CDR1 and CDR2 sequences are SGHRS and YFSETQ. With V trimmed by 7 bases and J by 3 bases, 12 bases remained unmatched. The CDR3 here is CASCPTGDRSNEKLFF. Written as DNA, the CDR3 is TGCGCCAGCTGCCCGACGGGGGACAGATCTAATGAAAAACTGTTTTTT.

The chain recombines TRBV27 with TRBJ1-3, with unresolved D. CDR1 is MNHEY, CDR2 SMNVEV, per germline (reference sequence). The CDR3 loop spans 14 amino acids. V lost 6 bases to trimming and J lost 0 bases, with 9 bases between them. The chain's CDR3 is CASRSRLSGNTIYF. The DNA for the CDR3 is TGTGCCAGCAGGTCCCGCCTCTCTGGAAACACCATATATTTT.

The CDR3 here is CSAEWQLGYTF. The CDR3 DNA is TGCAGTGCGGAATGGCAGTTGGGCTACACCTTC. The chain is built from TRBV20-1 and TRBJ1-2, with D uncertain. V lost 6 bases and J lost 8, with 13 bases in between. Looked up from germline, CDR1 is DFQATT and CDR2 is SNEGSKA (reference sequence). The CDR3 has 11 amino acids.

The V call is TRBV6-1, the J call TRBJ1-2; the match to TRBD1 covers 7 bases. The CDR3 length is 16 residues. Germline V gene lookup returns CDR1 MNHNS and CDR2 SASEGT. After removal of 3 bases from V and 9 bases from J, the junction contained 16 bases not matched to a gene. CDR3 DNA sequence: TGTGCCAGCAGTGAGACGGGAGACAGGGCGTATAGGAGCTACACCTTC. Encoded protein: CASSETGDRAYRSYTF.

CDR3 sequence: CASSYPRTGGYGYTF. CDR3 in DNA: TGTGCCAGCAGTTACCCGAGGACAGGGGGCTATGGCTACACCTTC. The chain joins TRBV6-5 to TRBJ1-2, with TRBD1 matching 10 bases. The CDR3 length is 15 residues. After removal of 2 bases from V and 4 bases from J, the junction contained 4 bases not matched to a gene. Germline CDR1 MNHEY, CDR2 SVGAGI.

V usage is TRBV7-3 and J usage is TRBJ2-1; TRBD1 is a possible D gene (6 bases). The length of the CDR3 is 14 residues. With 5 bases removed from V and 9 bases from J, the gap between germline ends came to 17 bases. Germline V gives CDR1 SGHTA, CDR2 FQGTGA. CDR3 in DNA: TGTGCCAGCAGCCGAAGCCGACAGGTTATTGAGCAGTTCTTC. It translates to CASSRSRQVIEQFF.

The chain combines TRBV5-1 with TRBJ1-1, with a possible D match to TRBD1 (5 bases). Trimming shortened V by 0 bases and J by 5 bases, and 17 bases separated the two germline ends. Germline V gene data show CDR1 as SGHRS and CDR2 as YFSETQ. The CDR3 has 16 residues. The CDR3 DNA sequence: TGCGCCAGCAGCTTGGACATCTCCGGGCGGGGGACTGAAGCTTTCTTT. Its translation is CASSLDISGRGTEAFF.

The chain employs TRBV28 and TRBJ1-1; D not resolved. The CDR3 loop spans 11 amino acids. CDR1 is MDHEN, CDR2 SYDVKM, per germline. V was clipped by 7 bases and J by 0 bases, with 3 bases between them. This CDR3 reads CASILNTEAFF. DNA of the CDR3: TGTGCCAGCATCCTGAACACTGAAGCTTTCTTT.

This chain uses TRBV28 with TRBJ2-1, with 11 bases that match TRBD2. Trimming took 9 bases from V and 3 from J; bases not matched to a gene: 1. Germline values: CDR1 MDHEN, CDR2 SYDVKM. The CDR3 runs to 13 residues. The CDR3 loop reads CASTSGSYNEQFF. CDR3 bases: TGTGCCAGTACTAGCGGGAGCTACAATGAGCAGTTCTTC.

The chain uses TRBV7-3 and TRBJ2-5; perhaps TRBD2 as D (5 bases). Germline lookup yields CDR1 SGHTA and CDR2 FQGTGA. V was clipped by 1 base and J by 5 bases, with 8 bases between them. This CDR3 spans 13 amino acids. CDR3 residues: CASSLRRTETQYF. Written as DNA, the CDR3 is TGTGCCAGCAGCTTAAGGAGGACGGAGACCCAGTACTTC.